Described below is a single T cell receptor beta chain sequence and its context. Antigen unknown. The sample belongs to a study of cytomegalovirus exposure and HLA in healthy donors. At sampling all donors were nominally healthy, likely with unrecorded immune exposures. PCR involved 60 Vbeta and 13 Jbeta primers. Profiling relied on immunoSEQ multiplex PCR, and the TCRdb table lists in-frame clones only, not all of them. This table has about 41,000 clones, over 70% appearing once. The germline gives CDR1 MNHEY, CDR2 SMNVEV (reference sequence). V lost 7 bases to trimming and J lost 0 bases, with 13 bases between them. CDR3 length equals 14 residues. Study observations and caveats: Earlier analysis looked at TCR beta V segments, and most were productive about 87% or about 30% of the time. For most TCR sequences rarity was the rule, although some public TCRs occurred in many donors.

The TCR was taken from a man aged 50-60 years in good health and CMV-seronegative. The chain recombines TRBV27 with TRBJ2-7; D gene uncertain. The sample taken for sequencing was PBMCs. Written as DNA, the CDR3 is TGTGCCAGCATGTACAGAACCAGCTCCTACGAGCAGTACTTC. It encodes CASMYRTSSYEQYF.